This T cell receptor (beta chain) was sequenced for a study of monozygotic twins with inflammatory bowel disease. Study outcomes and limitations: Among patients, repertoires may have gained variability from differing immunosuppressive treatments.

Germline loops: CDR1 SGHRS, CDR2 YFSETQ. The CDR3 sequence is 13 residues long. Comment on this clonotype: Antigen unknown.

cDNA for each sample came from eight separate reactions. Using the 5' RACE reads, TCRdb records one entry per CDR3 protein without DNA. Recorded for this sample: approximately 200,000 distinct CDR3 sequences. The receptor comes from a human donor with ulcerative colitis or Crohn's disease, or a healthy co-twin of an affected twin (not recorded which). The sample was blood. V usage is TRBV5-1 and J usage is TRBJ2-1. This CDR3 reads CASSLPGSNEQFF.